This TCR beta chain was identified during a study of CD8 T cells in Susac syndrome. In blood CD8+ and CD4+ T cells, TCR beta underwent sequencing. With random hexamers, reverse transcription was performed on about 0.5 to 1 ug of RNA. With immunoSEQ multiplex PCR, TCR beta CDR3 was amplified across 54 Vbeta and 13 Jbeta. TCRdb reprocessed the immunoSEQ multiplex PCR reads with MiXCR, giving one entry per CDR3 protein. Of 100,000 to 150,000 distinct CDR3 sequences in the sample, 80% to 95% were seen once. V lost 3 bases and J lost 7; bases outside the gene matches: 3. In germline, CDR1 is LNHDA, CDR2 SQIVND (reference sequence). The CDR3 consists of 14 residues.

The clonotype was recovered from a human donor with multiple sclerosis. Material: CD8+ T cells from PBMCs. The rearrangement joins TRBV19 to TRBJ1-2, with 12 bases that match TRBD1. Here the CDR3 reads CASSMGQGAGGYTF. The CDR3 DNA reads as TGTGCCAGTAGTATGGGACAGGGGGCAGGTGGCTACACCTTC.